This T cell receptor (beta chain) appears in the sequencing data of a study of shared T cell receptors in the human thymus. Generated by immunoSEQ multiplex PCR, the TCRdb table keeps only in-frame clones and is missing some. Of 72,000 or so clones listed, roughly 96% were seen once; the top ten hold approximately 0.035%. V was shortened by 2 bases and J by 6 bases, with 10 bases between the two germline ends. CDR1 and CDR2 from the germline V gene are LGHNT and FRNRAP. This CDR3 contains 13 residues. The J gene is TRBJ1-2, the V gene TRBV12-5; D may be TRBD1 (5 bases). The source material was thymocytes. The source of this sequence is a human donor. The CDR3: CASGLWGGDGYTF. DNA of the CDR3: TGTGCTAGTGGTTTGTGGGGGGGTGATGGCTACACCTTC.